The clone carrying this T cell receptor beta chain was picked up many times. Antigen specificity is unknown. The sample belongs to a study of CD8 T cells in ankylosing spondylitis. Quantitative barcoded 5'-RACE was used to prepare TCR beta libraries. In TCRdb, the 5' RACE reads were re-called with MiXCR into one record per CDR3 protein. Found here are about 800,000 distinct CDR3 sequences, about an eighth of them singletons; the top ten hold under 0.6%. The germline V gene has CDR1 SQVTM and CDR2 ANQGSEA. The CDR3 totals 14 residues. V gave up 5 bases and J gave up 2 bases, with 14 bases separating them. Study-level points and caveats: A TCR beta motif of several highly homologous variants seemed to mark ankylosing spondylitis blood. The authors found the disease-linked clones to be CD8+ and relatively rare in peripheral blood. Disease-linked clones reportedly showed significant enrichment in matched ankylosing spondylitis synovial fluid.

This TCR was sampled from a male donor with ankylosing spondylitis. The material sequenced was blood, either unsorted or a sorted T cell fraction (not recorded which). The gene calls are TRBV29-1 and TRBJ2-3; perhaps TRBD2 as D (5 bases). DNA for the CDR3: TGCAGCGTTAAGCCCCTGGAGGCCACAGATACGCAGTATTTT. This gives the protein CSVKPLEATDTQYF.